This passage covers 3 T cell receptor beta chains from one sample sequenced in a study of radiotherapy plus CTLA-4 blockade in lung cancer (dated 2018 in TCRdb). Library method: the immunoSEQ multiplex PCR assay. Not all clones reach the TCRdb copy of this immuneACCESS table, which keeps in-frame sequences only. Checked studies attribute under half of the gap to unresolved V genes and leave the rest unexplained. A total of about 73,000 clones appear in this sample, around 86% of them only once. Clones ranked in the top ten supply 40% to 45% of the sample. The input for sequencing was peripheral blood, taken from a patient treated with radiotherapy plus ipilimumab. These TCRs come from a human donor with non-small cell lung cancer that progressed on radiotherapy plus ipilimumab.

V usage is TRBV2 and J usage is TRBJ2-7; TRBD1 might be the D (6 bases). V was shortened by 6 bases and J by 3 bases, with 18 bases between the two germline ends. Per the germline V gene, CDR1 is SNHLY and CDR2 is FYNNEI. CDR3 length: 15 amino acids. The DNA for the CDR3 is TGTGCCAGCAGAAAAGACAGGTCCCTCAGCTACGAGCAGTACTTC. This sequence encodes CASRKDRSLSYEQYF.

The V gene is TRBV4-1, the J gene TRBJ2-1, with a possible D match to TRBD2 (5 bases). Germline lookup yields CDR1 MGHRA and CDR2 YSYEKL. V was pared by 0 bases and J by 8 bases, with 11 bases between. The CDR3 sequence is 14 residues long. The CDR3, as DNA: TGCGCCAGCAGCCAAGATCGGACTCCTTATGAGCAGTTCTTC. Protein sequence: CASSQDRTPYEQFF.

J is TRBJ1-2 and V is TRBV10-3, with 7 bases matching TRBD1. The germline V gene encodes CDR1 ENHRY and CDR2 SYGVKD. There are 11 residues in the CDR3. The junction had 0 bases not matched to a gene; V was cut back by 3 bases and J by 8 bases. In nucleotides, the CDR3 is TGTGCCATCAGTGAAGGGGGCGGCTACACCTTC. Its translation: CAISEGGGYTF.